The 13 T cell receptor beta chains given below trace back to one sample, sequenced in a study of T cell repertoires in cytomegalovirus infection. TCRdb reprocessed the reads with MiXCR, giving one entry per CDR3 protein. Of around 300,000 distinct CDR3 sequences listed, around a quarter are singletons. Antigens of these TCRs are unknown. The specimen was cultured PBMCs, collected from culture after CMV antigen stimulation. The receptors stem from a human donor in good health (CMV status not recorded). Some clones in this sample may be carry-over from other donors' samples.

The table lists this clonotype with a few counts. The V gene is TRBV18, the J gene TRBJ2-1, with a possible D match to TRBD2 (6 bases). V lost 2 bases and J lost 7, with 15 bases in between. The CDR3 length is 15 residues. The V gene's germline CDR1 is KGHSH and CDR2 LQKENI. The CDR3 DNA reads as TGTGCCAGCTCACCAGCCGGGAGCAGTTTTAATGAGCAGTTCTTC. Its protein product is CASSPAGSSFNEQFF.

This clonotype was recorded a few times. This rearrangement joins TRBV7-2 to TRBJ2-1, with 8 bases identical to TRBD1. The CDR3 is 15 amino acids. CDR1 is SGHTA, CDR2 FQGNSA, per germline. With 1 base clipped from V and 8 bases from J, the junction kept 7 bases outside the gene matches. CDR3 amino acids: CASSLDGTGFDEQFF. As DNA, the CDR3 is TGTGCCAGCAGCTTAGACGGGACAGGATTTGATGAGCAGTTCTTC.

This clonotype occurred a few times. This sequence joins TRBV5-6 and TRBJ2-1; TRBD2 matches 7 bases. The germline V gene encodes CDR1 SGHDT and CDR2 YYEEEE. Trimming removed 1 base from V and 3 bases from J; junction bases left unmatched: 7. This CDR3 is 16 amino acids long. DNA for the CDR3: TGTGCCAGCAGCTTGAGGAACCTAGCGGTCTACAATGAGCAGTTCTTC. It yields the protein CASSLRNLAVYNEQFF.

This clonotype was seen a few times. V is TRBV5-4 and J is TRBJ2-3; D ambiguous. Germline-derived CDR1 and CDR2 are SGHNT and YYREEE (reference sequence). Trimming left V 0 bases short and J 2 bases short, with 7 bases between. The CDR3 sequence is 14 residues long. CDR3 DNA sequence: TGTGCCAGCAGCTTGGAGCTCTTCACAGATACGCAGTATTTT. It yields the protein CASSLELFTDTQYF.

This chain links TRBV2 with TRBJ1-4, with D maybe TRBD1 (5 bases). There are 14 residues in the CDR3. Germline loops: CDR1 SNHLY, CDR2 FYNNEI. V was trimmed by 1 base and J by 5 bases, leaving 8 bases between them. This CDR3 is CASSEGQLNEKLFF. CDR3 DNA: TGTGCCAGCAGTGAAGGACAGCTGAATGAAAAACTGTTTTTT.

This clonotype was observed many times. The genes are TRBV10-3 and TRBJ1-1; 8 nucleotides align to TRBD1. The CDR3 length is 14 residues. V was pared by 4 bases and J by 4 bases, with 5 bases of the junction left unmatched. The germline CDR1 and CDR2 sequences are ENHRY and SYGVKD. The CDR3 spells CAISVGTGPTEAFF. Written as DNA, the CDR3 is TGTGCCATCAGTGTTGGGACAGGACCCACTGAAGCTTTCTTT.

The chain joins TRBV28 to TRBJ2-3; perhaps TRBD2 as D (5 bases). The CDR3 runs to 16 residues. V was shortened by 1 base and J by 6 bases, with 17 bases between the two germline ends. CDR1 and CDR2 from the germline V gene are MDHEN and SYDVKM. Here the CDR3 DNA reads TGTGCCAGCAGTTTATTTCGGAGTGGAGGTCCTGATACGCAGTATTTT. This gives the protein CASSLFRSGGPDTQYF.

This clonotype has a count of ten or more. The chain links TRBV7-2 to TRBJ2-3; TRBD2 might be the D (6 bases). CDR1 and CDR2 from the germline V gene are SGHTA and FQGNSA. V was pared by 4 bases and J by 4 bases, with 12 bases between. There are 14 residues in the CDR3. DNA for the CDR3: TGTGCCAGCAGCTCCCGACTAGTCGCAGATACGCAGTATTTT. It codes for CASSSRLVADTQYF.

This clonotype was found a few times. The chain is built from TRBV10-1 and TRBJ2-3; maybe TRBD2 (5 bases). V dropped 5 bases and J dropped 8 bases, with 11 bases sitting between them. This CDR3 spans 12 amino acids. In germline, CDR1 is WNHNN, CDR2 SYGVQD (reference sequence). The CDR3 spells CASSSQAGTQYF. For the CDR3, the DNA is TGCGCCAGCAGTTCTCAGGCGGGTACGCAGTATTTT.

This clonotype was seen more than once but under ten times. The V gene is TRBV5-4, the J gene TRBJ1-3; D gene unclear. CDR3 size: 14 residues. With 4 bases removed from V and 0 bases from J, the gap between germline ends came to 8 bases. The V gene's germline CDR1 is SGHNT and CDR2 YYREEE (reference sequence). The CDR3 is CASSVEVSGNTIYF. The CDR3 DNA sequence: TGTGCCAGCAGCGTGGAGGTCTCTGGAAACACCATATATTTT.

This chain links TRBV7-6 with TRBJ2-2; D unresolved. Germline CDR1 and CDR2: SGHVS and FNYEAQ. The CDR3 runs to 12 residues. V lost 5 bases and J lost 0, with 1 base in between. The CDR3 sequence: CASSANTGELFF. In DNA form, the CDR3 reads TGTGCCAGCAGCGCGAACACCGGGGAGCTGTTTTTT.

The genes are TRBV15 and TRBJ2-2, with D unresolved. The CDR3 contains 12 residues. CDR1 LNHNV and CDR2 YYDKDF come from the germline V gene (reference sequence). Trimming took 5 bases from V and 4 from J, leaving 5 bases between them. CDR3 DNA sequence: TGTGCCACCAGCGCTACCACCGGGGAGCTGTTTTTT. Its translation is CATSATTGELFF.

The rearrangement uses TRBV6-6 and TRBJ2-3; TRBD2 aligns across 12 bases. The CDR3 contains 16 residues. Trimming at V came to 7 bases and at J to 6 bases, leaving 11 bases not matched to a gene. CDR1 and CDR2 (germline): MNHNY, SVGAGI (reference sequence). The CDR3 region has the DNA TGTGCCAGCATCCCCCCGCTAGCGGGAGGGCCGGATACGCAGTATTTT. Its protein product is CASIPPLAGGPDTQYF.